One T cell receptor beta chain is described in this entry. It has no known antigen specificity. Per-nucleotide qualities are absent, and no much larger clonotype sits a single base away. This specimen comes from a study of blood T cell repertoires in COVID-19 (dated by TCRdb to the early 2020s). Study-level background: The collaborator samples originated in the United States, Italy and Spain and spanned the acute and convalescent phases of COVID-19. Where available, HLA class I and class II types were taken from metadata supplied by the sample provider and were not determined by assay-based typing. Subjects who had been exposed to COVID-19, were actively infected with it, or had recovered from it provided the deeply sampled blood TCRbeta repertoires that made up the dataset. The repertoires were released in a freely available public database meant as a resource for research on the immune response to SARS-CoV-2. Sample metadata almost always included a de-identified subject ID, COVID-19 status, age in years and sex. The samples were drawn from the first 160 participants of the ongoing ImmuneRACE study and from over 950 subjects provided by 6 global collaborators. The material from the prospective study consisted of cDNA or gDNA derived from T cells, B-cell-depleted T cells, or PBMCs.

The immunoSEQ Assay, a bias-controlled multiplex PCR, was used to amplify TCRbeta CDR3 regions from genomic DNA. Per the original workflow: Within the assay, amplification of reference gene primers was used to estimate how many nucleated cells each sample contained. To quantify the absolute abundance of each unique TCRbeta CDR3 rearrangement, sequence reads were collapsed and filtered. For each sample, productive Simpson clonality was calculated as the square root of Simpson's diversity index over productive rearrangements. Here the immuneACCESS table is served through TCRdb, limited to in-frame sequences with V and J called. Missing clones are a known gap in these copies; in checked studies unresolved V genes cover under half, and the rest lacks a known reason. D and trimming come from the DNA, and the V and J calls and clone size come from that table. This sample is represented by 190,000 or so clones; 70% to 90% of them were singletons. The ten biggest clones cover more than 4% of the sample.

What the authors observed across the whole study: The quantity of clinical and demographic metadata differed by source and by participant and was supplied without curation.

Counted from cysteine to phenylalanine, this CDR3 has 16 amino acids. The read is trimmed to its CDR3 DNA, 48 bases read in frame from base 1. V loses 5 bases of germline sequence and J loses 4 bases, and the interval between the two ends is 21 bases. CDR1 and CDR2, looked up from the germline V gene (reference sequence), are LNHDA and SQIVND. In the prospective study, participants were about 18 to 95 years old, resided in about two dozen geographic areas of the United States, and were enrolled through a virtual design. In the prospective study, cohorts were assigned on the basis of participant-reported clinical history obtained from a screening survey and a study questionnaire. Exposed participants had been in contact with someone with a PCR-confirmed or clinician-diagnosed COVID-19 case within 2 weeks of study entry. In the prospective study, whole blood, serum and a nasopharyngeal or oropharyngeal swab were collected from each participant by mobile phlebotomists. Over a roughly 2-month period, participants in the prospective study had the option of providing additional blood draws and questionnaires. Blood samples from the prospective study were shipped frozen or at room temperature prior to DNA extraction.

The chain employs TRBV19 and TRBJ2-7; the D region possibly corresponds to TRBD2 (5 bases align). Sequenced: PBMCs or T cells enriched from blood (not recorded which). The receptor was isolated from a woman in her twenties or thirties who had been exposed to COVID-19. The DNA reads TGTGCCAGTAGTCCACGAGAAGCCGGGGTTTTTTACGAGCAGTACTTC. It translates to CASSPREAGVFYEQYF.